One and the same sample provided the 22 T cell receptor beta chains below, sequenced in a study of T cells in Graves' hyperthyroidism and ophthalmopathy. TCR beta CDR3 regions were amplified from RNA. A first-round RT-PCR of the TCR CDR3 used the HTBI primer set. MiXCR, run by TCRdb on the multiplex PCR reads, gives a single entry per CDR3 protein. Of some 530,000 distinct CDR3 sequences listed, 20% to 25% are singletons. The sequencing input was blood. The receptors here all came from a woman in her 70s with Graves' ophthalmopathy.

About this clonotype itself: One base away lies a much larger clone, so this may be a sequencing read error. The chain uses TRBV2 and TRBJ2-5; D is possibly TRBD2 (7 bases). Germline V CDR1 and CDR2: SNHLY, FYNNEI. The V gene lost 7 bases and the J gene lost 4 bases, with 25 bases spanning the gap. The CDR3 is 17 amino acids. Here the CDR3 DNA reads TGTGCCAGCAATAGAGGGAGGGGGGCGCGACGAGGAGAGACCCAGTACTTC. Its translation is CASNRGRGARRGETQYF.

This clonotype was counted many times. This chain connects TRBV7-2 to TRBJ2-1, with TRBD2 matching over 7 bases. V lost 3 bases and J lost 1; bases outside the gene matches: 6. Germline V CDR1 and CDR2: SGHTA, FQGNSA. The CDR3 covers 16 residues. As DNA, the CDR3 is TGTGCCAGCAGCTTGGCGGGAGCACGATCCTACAATGAGCAGTTCTTC. It translates to CASSLAGARSYNEQFF. Full variable domain (missing parts from reference TRBV7-2 and TRBJ2-1): GAGVSQSPSNKVTEKGKDVELRCDPISGHTALYWYRQSLGQGLEFLIYFQGNSAPDKSGLPSDRFSAERTGGSVSTLTIQRTQQEDSAVYLCASSLAGARSYNEQFFGPGTRLTVL.

This clonotype occurred many times. The chain recombines TRBV12-3 or TRBV12-4 with TRBJ2-3, with a possible D match to TRBD2 (5 bases). V dropped 3 bases and J dropped 2 bases, with 9 bases sitting between them. The CDR3 runs 14 residues. This CDR3 reads CASSFWENTDTQYF. The DNA for the CDR3 is TGTGCCAGCAGTTTCTGGGAGAACACAGATACGCAGTATTTT.

This clonotype was recorded many times. The genes are TRBV7-2 and TRBJ2-7; the D gene could be TRBD1 or TRBD2 (6 bases each). Germline-derived CDR1 and CDR2 are SGHTA and FQGNSA. This CDR3 has 15 residues. Between the trimmed V and J ends, which lost 5 bases and 3 bases, there was a span of 17 bases. Here the CDR3 DNA reads TGTGCCAGCAGCCTTTCCCTAGGGGGGTTCTACGAGCAGTACTTC. Translating it yields CASSLSLGGFYEQYF.

This clonotype has at least ten counts. The chain couples TRBV11-2 to TRBJ2-1, with 9 bases lining up with TRBD2. The CDR3 spans 17 residues. Per the germline V gene, CDR1 is SGHAT and CDR2 is FQNNGV. With 5 bases clipped from V and 2 bases from J, the junction kept 10 bases outside the gene matches. CDR3 residues: CASSGRTSANAYNEQFF. The CDR3 DNA reads as TGTGCCAGCAGCGGACGGACTAGCGCTAATGCCTACAATGAGCAGTTCTTC.

The sample holds many counts of this clonotype. The chain links TRBV6-2 or TRBV6-3 to TRBJ2-1; perhaps TRBD2 as D (6 bases). CDR3 length equals 14 residues. V was clipped by 5 bases and J by 2 bases, with 10 bases between them. Germline V gene data show CDR1 as MNHEY and CDR2 as SVGEGT. CDR3 amino acids: CASSPTRTYNEQFF. The DNA for the CDR3 is TGTGCCAGCAGTCCGACTAGAACCTACAATGAGCAGTTCTTC.

This clonotype has more than one count but fewer than ten. V and J are TRBV5-8 and TRBJ1-5, with a weak D call TRBD1 (5 bases). Trimming left V 4 bases short and J 7 bases short, with 15 bases between. CDR1 and CDR2 (germline): SGHTS, YDEGEE. The CDR3 extends over 14 amino acids. The CDR3 DNA sequence: TGTGCCAGCAGCCGGGACCCGGCGTTCCAGCCCCAGCATTTT. It codes for CASSRDPAFQPQHF.

The chain is built from TRBV20-1 and TRBJ1-2, with 9 bases aligning to TRBD1. The germline gives CDR1 DFQATT, CDR2 SNEGSKA (reference sequence). V trimming: 6 bases; J trimming: 1 base; junction bases outside the gene matches: 12. This CDR3 has 16 residues. The CDR3 spells CSARPSGQGNNYGYTF. The CDR3 DNA is TGCAGTGCAAGACCATCCGGACAGGGGAATAACTATGGCTACACCTTC.

This clonotype has at least ten counts. The chain is built from TRBV12-3 or TRBV12-4 and TRBJ1-4; D unresolved. The CDR3 has 13 amino acids. The ends were cut back, 7 bases at V and 7 bases at J, with 13 bases in the middle. This CDR3 is CASTLEGGEKLFF. The CDR3 nucleotides are TGTGCCAGCACTCTTGAGGGAGGTGAAAAACTGTTTTTT.

In this sample, this clonotype turned up a few times. The V gene is TRBV5-1, the J gene TRBJ1-1; D gene unclear. CDR3 length equals 15 residues. The V end was cut by 3 bases, the J end by 0 bases, with 12 bases between. Germline loops: CDR1 SGHRS, CDR2 YFSETQ. Here the CDR3 DNA reads TGCGCCAGCAGCTCGGCGCAGACCCTGAACACTGAAGCTTTCTTT. Its protein product is CASSSAQTLNTEAFF.

The gene calls are TRBV6-2 or TRBV6-3 and TRBJ2-1, with 11 bases lining up with TRBD2. CDR3 length: 16 residues. CDR1 and CDR2 from the germline V gene are MNHEY and SVGEGT. J was trimmed by 7 bases and V by 4 bases; bases with no gene match: 9. The CDR3 loop is CASSSSGTSGGNEQFF. The DNA for the CDR3 is TGTGCCAGCAGTTCCTCCGGGACTAGCGGTGGGAATGAGCAGTTCTTC.

V usage is TRBV5-1 and J usage is TRBJ1-4; 8 bases match TRBD1. This CDR3 has 14 amino acids. V was clipped by 0 bases and J by 7 bases; unmatched bases: 2. The V gene's germline CDR1 is SGHRS and CDR2 YFSETQ. CDR3: CASSLDRGFEKLFF. DNA of the CDR3: TGCGCCAGCAGCTTGGACAGGGGGTTTGAAAAACTGTTTTTT. Full variable domain (remainder filled in from reference TRBV5-1 and TRBJ1-4): KAGVTQTPRYLIKTRGQQVTLSCSPISGHRSVSWYQQTPGQGLQFLFEYFSETQRNKGNFPGRFSGRQFSNSRSEMNVSTLELGDSALYLCASSLDRGFEKLFFGSGTQLSVL.

There are a few counts of this clonotype. V is TRBV10-2 and J is TRBJ2-2; 7 bases agree with TRBD2. The CDR3 totals 15 residues. With 6 bases clipped from V and 3 bases from J, the junction kept 7 bases outside the gene matches. Germline V gives CDR1 WSHSY, CDR2 SAAADI. CDR3 bases: TGCGCCAGCAGCAAGCGGGGTGGAGACACCGGGGAGCTGTTTTTT. It codes for CASSKRGGDTGELFF.

The rearrangement links TRBV19 to TRBJ2-7; D could derive from TRBD1 or TRBD2 (5 bases each). V gave up 3 bases and J gave up 6 bases, with 21 bases separating them. Germline-derived CDR1 and CDR2 are LNHDA and SQIVND (reference sequence). This CDR3 has 16 residues. In DNA, the CDR3 is TGTGCCAGTAGTATGGCCTCGGGGACCTCCTTGGGCGAGCAGTACTTC. Amino acids: CASSMASGTSLGEQYF.

The sample holds a few counts of this clonotype. CDR3 sequence reads: CASRRASSGNTIYF. The CDR3, as DNA: TGTGCCAGCAGGCGGGCAAGCTCTGGAAACACCATATATTTT. This chain links TRBV2 with TRBJ1-3, with D unresolved. Trimming removed 6 bases from V and 0 bases from J, with 9 bases in between. Germline V gene data show CDR1 as SNHLY and CDR2 as FYNNEI. The CDR3 has 14 residues.

The table lists this clonotype with a few counts. This chain uses TRBV5-1 with TRBJ1-1; 8 bases are shared with TRBD1. Germline assignment: CDR1 SGHRS and CDR2 YFSETQ. The V and J ends lost 4 bases and 0 bases, in that order; junction bases with no gene match: 5. The CDR3 sequence is 15 residues long. The CDR3 spells CASSLPQGVNTEAFF. CDR3 DNA: TGCGCCAGCAGCCTACCACAGGGGGTGAACACTGAAGCTTTCTTT.

V gene TRBV5-1 combines with J gene TRBJ2-1, with D possibly matching TRBD1 (6 bases). Per the germline V gene, CDR1 is SGHRS and CDR2 is YFSETQ. This CDR3 is 13 amino acids long. Deletions cut 0 bases from V and 9 bases from J, with 10 bases between. The chain's CDR3 is CASSLDLGAEQFF. CDR3 bases: TGCGCCAGCAGCTTGGACTTGGGGGCTGAGCAGTTCTTC.

There are a few counts of this clonotype. The chain uses TRBV12-3 or TRBV12-4 and TRBJ2-3; no clear D gene. The CDR3 totals 13 residues. Deletions cut 6 bases from V and 5 bases from J, with 12 bases between. CDR3 in amino acids: CASRPTRVDTQYF. The DNA for the CDR3 is TGTGCCAGCAGACCCACTCGGGTAGATACGCAGTATTTT.

The chain recombines TRBV6-1 with TRBJ1-3, with no clear D. V lost 6 bases, J lost 1 base, and 13 bases lay in between. In germline, CDR1 is MNHNS, CDR2 SASEGT. CDR3 length: 15 amino acids. The chain's CDR3 is CASSTAVSSGNTIYF. DNA for the CDR3: TGTGCCAGCAGCACAGCGGTTAGTTCTGGAAACACCATATATTTT.

CDR3: CASSQVGAVYGYTF. CDR3 bases: TGCGCCAGCAGCCAAGTGGGGGCCGTCTATGGCTACACCTTC. This chain connects TRBV4-1 to TRBJ1-2; weak D call: TRBD1 (6 bases). The CDR3 consists of 14 residues. Germline CDR1 MGHRA, CDR2 YSYEKL. Between the trimmed V and J ends, which lost 1 base and 4 bases, there was a span of 10 bases.

This clonotype has ten or more counts. The rearrangement links TRBV7-3 to TRBJ2-1; TRBD2 matches 7 bases. Per germline, CDR1 SGHTA and CDR2 FQGTGA. This CDR3 is 16 amino acids long. Germline trimming cut 2 bases from V and 6 bases from J; bases unmatched to any gene: 10. CDR3 bases: TGTGCCAGCAGCTTATCGTCGGGGGGTCGTTTCAATGAGCAGTTCTTC. Translated, it gives CASSLSSGGRFNEQFF.

This clonotype came up many times. At one of its ends the junction is not consistent with the germline gene, which may arise from a read error. This chain uses TRBV5-1 with TRBJ2-5; 13 nucleotides align to TRBD2. Looked up from germline, CDR1 is SGHRS and CDR2 is YFSETQ. This CDR3 contains 15 residues. The CDR3 DNA sequence: TGTGCCAGCAGCTTACTAGCGGGAGGGCAAGAGACCCAGTACTTC. Its protein product is CASSLLAGGQETQYF.